This TCR beta chain was recovered during a study of lymphopenia after photon versus proton radiotherapy. The method was immunoSEQ multiplex PCR; TCRdb's version includes in-frame clones alone and lacks a portion of them. Of more than 25,000 clones in the sample, roughly 88% were seen once. This CDR3 contains 13 residues. Germline V CDR1 and CDR2: GTSNPN, SVGIG (reference sequence). Deletions cut 2 bases from V and 6 bases from J, with 13 bases between. Study-level points and caveats: Proton therapy kept repertoires fairly stable, unlike photons, which gained effector/memory cells.

This clone appeared a single time. Its matching antigen is unknown. The sequence was obtained from a woman aged 45-65 years with pancreatic cancer. The sequenced sample was peripheral blood, obtained from a patient treated with photon-based radiotherapy. The rearrangement joins TRBV30 to TRBJ1-2; D is perhaps TRBD1 (6 bases). CDR3 DNA: TGTGCCTGGAGTCAGACAGGATCTCATGGCTACACCTTC. This gives the protein CAWSQTGSHGYTF.